The source of this T cell receptor (beta chain) is a study of shared clonotypes between healthy human individuals. Study overall: There were three CD4 naive, three CD4 memory, two CD8 naive and one CD8 memory plates per donor. Findings and limits, study-wide: Non-shared clonotypes had lower generation probabilities than those shared by all four donors.

The CDR3 has 15 amino acids. Germline V gene data show CDR1 as LNHNV and CDR2 as YYDKDF (reference sequence). V lost 1 base to trimming and J lost 1 base, with 10 bases between them. As regards this clone: What it binds is not known.

Authors' processing steps: Filtering differed because ImmunoSEQ produced junction-only sequences that carried no quality scores. The repertoire was sequenced with immunoSEQ multiplex PCR; TCRdb's copy has only in-frame clones and lacks some. V and J calls and clone size are given by that table; D and trimming were obtained from the DNA. The sample lists around 2.5 million clones, 93% seen once, with 0.36% in the top ten. The material sequenced was naive CD4+ T cells from PBMCs. Subset noted: CD45RA+ positively selected. V is TRBV15 and J is TRBJ1-1; tentatively, D is TRBD1 (5 bases). This sequence originates from a man younger than 35 in good health. Some clones in this sample may be carry-over from other donors' samples. The CDR3 is CATSRAGQSNTEAFF. CDR3 DNA sequence: TGTGCCACCAGCAGAGCTGGACAATCGAACACTGAAGCTTTCTTT.